This passage covers 14 T cell receptor beta chains from one sample sequenced in a study of cytomegalovirus exposure and HLA in healthy donors. The PCR was carried out with 60 Vbeta primers and 13 Jbeta primers. Some clones are missing from TCRdb's copy, which holds only in-frame ones; the method was immunoSEQ multiplex PCR. The sample has around 120,000 clones; over 70% are singletons. The sequenced sample consisted of PBMCs. These receptors all stem from a woman between 18 and 29 years old in good health and CMV-seronegative.

The chain employs TRBV19 and TRBJ2-7; 7 bases are shared with TRBD1. The length of the CDR3 is 17 residues. Germline-derived CDR1 and CDR2 are LNHDA and SQIVND (reference sequence). After removal of 5 bases from V and 1 base from J, the junction contained 14 bases not matched to a gene. CDR3 amino acids: CASSPLIRTGSSYEQYF. Here the CDR3 DNA reads TGTGCCAGTAGTCCCCTTATAAGGACAGGTTCTTCCTACGAGCAGTACTTC.

The chain recombines TRBV29-1 with TRBJ2-3; TRBD2 matches 14 bases. The CDR3 contains 14 residues. Germline V lookup: CDR1 SQVTM, CDR2 ANQGSEA. With V trimmed by 6 bases and J by 7 bases, 6 bases remained unmatched. CDR3 amino acids: CSVETSGGANTQYF. DNA of the CDR3: TGCAGCGTGGAGACTAGCGGGGGGGCGAATACGCAGTATTTT.

The CDR3 coding sequence is TGTGCCAGCAGAAGAATATTTGGACAGTTATATAATTCACCCCTCCACTTT. Translated: CASRRIFGQLYNSPLHF. This rearrangement joins TRBV27 to TRBJ1-6; tentative D call: TRBD1 (6 bases). Germline CDR1 reads MNHEY; CDR2 reads SMNVEV (reference sequence). CDR3 length equals 17 residues. With 6 bases removed from V and 4 bases from J, the gap between germline ends came to 19 bases.

V usage is TRBV15 and J usage is TRBJ1-5; D may be TRBD1 (5 bases). CDR1 and CDR2 from the germline V gene are LNHNV and YYDKDF (reference sequence). Between the trimmed V and J ends, which lost 3 bases and 2 bases, there was a span of 11 bases. CDR3 length: 15 amino acids. The CDR3 sequence is CATSRGGAGNQPQHF. CDR3 bases: TGTGCCACCAGCAGGGGGGGTGCGGGCAATCAGCCCCAGCATTTT.

V usage is TRBV2 and J usage is TRBJ2-1; 11 bases fit TRBD2. CDR1 is SNHLY, CDR2 FYNNEI, per germline. Trimming took 5 bases from V and 3 from J; bases not matched to a gene: 3. The CDR3 is made up of 15 amino acids. The CDR3 sequence: CASSPGLADYNEQFF. For the CDR3, the DNA is TGTGCCAGCAGTCCGGGACTAGCGGACTACAATGAGCAGTTCTTC.

This chain uses TRBV27 with TRBJ1-2; 7 nucleotides match TRBD1. Trimming cost V 2 bases and J 5 bases; bases outside gene matches: 14. CDR3 length: 17 amino acids. Germline V gene sequence: CDR1 MNHEY, CDR2 SMNVEV (reference sequence). The CDR3 nucleotides read TGTGCCAGCAGTTTAAAGGGGGCGCCAGGGAACTTTTATGGCTACACCTTC. Protein product: CASSLKGAPGNFYGYTF.

The table lists this clone with a count of one. This rearrangement joins TRBV30 to TRBJ2-5; TRBD2 agrees at 11 bases. The length of the CDR3 is 14 residues. The J segment lost 1 base and the V segment lost 4 bases, leaving 2 bases of the junction unmatched. Germline CDR1 GTSNPN, CDR2 SVGIG (reference sequence). CDR3 sequence reads: CAWTSGGFQETQYF. The CDR3 region has the DNA TGTGCCTGGACTAGCGGGGGGTTCCAAGAGACCCAGTACTTC.

The chain carries TRBV15 and TRBJ1-3; possible D gene TRBD1, 5 bases. The CDR3 spans 15 residues. Germline V gene sequence: CDR1 LNHNV, CDR2 YYDKDF (reference sequence). V was pared by 5 bases and J by 4 bases, with 15 bases between. In nucleotides, the CDR3 is TGTGCCACCAGCCCCGGGACTCTGCTGGGAAACACCATATATTTT. This gives the protein CATSPGTLLGNTIYF. Complete variable domain (other parts from reference TRBV15 and TRBJ1-3): DAMVIQNPRYQVTQFGKPVTLSCSQTLNHNVMYWYQQKSSQAPKLLFHYYDKDFNNEADTPDNFQSRRPNTSFCFLDIRSPGLGDTAMYLCATSPGTLLGNTIYFGEGSWLTVV.

CDR3 loop: CASSRGWGQVYGYTF. The CDR3 DNA reads TGCGCCAGCAGTCGCGGATGGGGACAGGTCTATGGCTACACCTTC. The V gene is TRBV5-1, the J gene TRBJ1-2, with 8 bases aligning to TRBD1. Losses at the gene ends were 5 bases for V and 4 bases for J; bases not matched to a gene: 10. The V gene's germline CDR1 is SGHRS and CDR2 YFSETQ. The CDR3 runs to 15 residues.

Notes on this clone: This specimen includes other DNA sequences encoding the same CDR3. The rearrangement joins TRBV6-5 to TRBJ1-5; a weak D match, TRBD1 (5 bases). Germline-derived CDR1 and CDR2 are MNHEY and SVGAGI. The length of the CDR3 is 14 residues. The V and J ends lost 6 bases and 0 bases respectively, with 9 bases between them. CDR3 sequence reads: CASSLTDSNQPQHF. CDR3 bases: TGTGCCAGCAGCCTGACAGATAGCAATCAGCCCCAGCATTTT.

V gene TRBV2 combines with J gene TRBJ1-2; D unclear. Trimming shortened V by 7 bases and J by 4 bases, and 10 bases separated the two germline ends. The CDR3 covers 12 residues. Germline CDR1 is SNHLY and CDR2 is FYNNEI. As DNA, the CDR3 is TGTGCCAGCACGCAGGCCTTCTATGGCTACACCTTC. Amino acids: CASTQAFYGYTF.

V is TRBV10-3 and J is TRBJ1-1; D not resolved. The V gene's germline CDR1 is ENHRY and CDR2 SYGVKD. The CDR3 consists of 13 residues. Deletions cut 0 bases from V and 11 bases from J, with 13 bases between. CDR3 amino acids: CAISESTGREAFF. The CDR3 DNA is TGTGCCATCAGTGAGTCAACGGGGAGAGAGGCTTTCTTT.

The V gene is TRBV7-9, the J gene TRBJ1-2; no reliable D call. The ends were cut back, 4 bases at V and 1 base at J, with 10 bases in the middle. Germline-derived CDR1 and CDR2 are SEHNR and FQNEAQ (reference sequence). The CDR3 runs to 14 residues. DNA for the CDR3: TGTGCCAGCAGCTCAGGACGGGATAACTATGGCTACACCTTC. Protein sequence: CASSSGRDNYGYTF.

The V and J genes are TRBV18 and TRBJ1-1; a possible D gene is TRBD1 (5 bases). The germline V gene encodes CDR1 KGHSH and CDR2 LQKENI. This CDR3 has 14 amino acids. Trimming removed 6 bases at V and 7 bases at J, with 18 bases between. CDR3 sequence reads: CASSLSPGGDEAFF. The CDR3 DNA follows: TGTGCCAGCTCCCTCAGCCCCGGAGGGGATGAAGCTTTCTTT.